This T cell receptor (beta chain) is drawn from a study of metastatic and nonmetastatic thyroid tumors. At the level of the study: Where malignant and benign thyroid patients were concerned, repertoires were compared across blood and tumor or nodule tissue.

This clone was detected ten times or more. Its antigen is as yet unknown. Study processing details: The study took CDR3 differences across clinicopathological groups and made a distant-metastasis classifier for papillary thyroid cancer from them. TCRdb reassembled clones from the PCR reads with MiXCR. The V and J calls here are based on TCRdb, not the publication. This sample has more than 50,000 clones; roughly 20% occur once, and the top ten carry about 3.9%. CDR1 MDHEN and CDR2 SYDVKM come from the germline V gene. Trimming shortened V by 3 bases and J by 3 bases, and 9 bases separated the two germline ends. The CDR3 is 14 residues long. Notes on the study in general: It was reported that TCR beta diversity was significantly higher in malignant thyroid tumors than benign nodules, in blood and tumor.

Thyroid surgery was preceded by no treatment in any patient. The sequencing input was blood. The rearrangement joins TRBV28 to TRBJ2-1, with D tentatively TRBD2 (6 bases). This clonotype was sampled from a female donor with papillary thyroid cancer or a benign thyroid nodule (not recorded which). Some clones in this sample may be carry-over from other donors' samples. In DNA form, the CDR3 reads TGTGCCAGCAGTTTGCCGCGGGGCTACAATGAGCAGTTCTTC. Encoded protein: CASSLPRGYNEQFF.